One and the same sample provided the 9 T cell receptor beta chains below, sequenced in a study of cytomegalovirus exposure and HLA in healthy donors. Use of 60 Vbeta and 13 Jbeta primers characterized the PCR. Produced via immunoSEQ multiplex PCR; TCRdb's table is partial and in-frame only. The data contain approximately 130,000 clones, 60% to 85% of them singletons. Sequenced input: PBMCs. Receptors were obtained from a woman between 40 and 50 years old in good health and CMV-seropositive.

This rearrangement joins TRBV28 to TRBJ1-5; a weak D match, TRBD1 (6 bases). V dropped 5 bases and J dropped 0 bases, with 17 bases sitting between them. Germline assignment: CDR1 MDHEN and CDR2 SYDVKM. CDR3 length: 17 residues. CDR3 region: CASSSYTGLGSNQPQHF. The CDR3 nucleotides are TGTGCCAGCAGTAGCTATACAGGGCTTGGTAGCAATCAGCCCCAGCATTTT.

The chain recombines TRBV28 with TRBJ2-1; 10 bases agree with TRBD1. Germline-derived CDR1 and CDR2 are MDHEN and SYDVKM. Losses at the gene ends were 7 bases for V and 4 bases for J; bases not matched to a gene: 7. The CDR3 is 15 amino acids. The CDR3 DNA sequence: TGTGCCAGCACACTGACAGGGGGCCTTTACAATGAGCAGTTCTTC. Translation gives CASTLTGGLYNEQFF. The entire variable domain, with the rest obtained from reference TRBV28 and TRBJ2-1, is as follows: DVKVTQSSRYLVKRTGEKVFLECVQDMDHENMFWYRQDPGLGLRLIYFSYDVKMKEKGDIPEGYSVSREKKERFSLILESASTNQTSMYLCASTLTGGLYNEQFFGPGTRLTVL.

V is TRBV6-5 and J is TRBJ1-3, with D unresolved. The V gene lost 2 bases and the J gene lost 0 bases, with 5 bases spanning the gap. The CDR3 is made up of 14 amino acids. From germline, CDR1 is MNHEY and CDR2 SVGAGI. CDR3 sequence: CASSYQNSGNTIYF. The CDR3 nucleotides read TGTGCCAGCAGTTACCAGAACTCTGGAAACACCATATATTTT.

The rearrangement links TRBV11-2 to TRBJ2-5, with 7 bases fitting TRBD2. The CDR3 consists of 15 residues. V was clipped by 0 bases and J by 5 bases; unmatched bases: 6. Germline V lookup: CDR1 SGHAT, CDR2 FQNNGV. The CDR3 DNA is TGTGCCAGCAGCTTAGATCGAGGCGGGAGCGAGACCCAGTACTTC. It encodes CASSLDRGGSETQYF.

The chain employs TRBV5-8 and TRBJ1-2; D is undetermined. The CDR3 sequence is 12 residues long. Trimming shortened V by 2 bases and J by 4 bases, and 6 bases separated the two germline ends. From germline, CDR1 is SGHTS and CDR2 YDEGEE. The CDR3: CASSFRSYGYTF. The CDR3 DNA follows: TGTGCCAGCAGCTTTCGGTCCTATGGCTACACCTTC.

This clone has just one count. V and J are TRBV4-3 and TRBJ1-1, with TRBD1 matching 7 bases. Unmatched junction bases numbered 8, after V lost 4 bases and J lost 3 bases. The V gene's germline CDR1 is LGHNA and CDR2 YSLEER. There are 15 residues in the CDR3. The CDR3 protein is CASSRVGQRDTEAFF. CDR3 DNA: TGCGCCAGCAGCCGAGTGGGACAGAGGGACACTGAAGCTTTCTTT.

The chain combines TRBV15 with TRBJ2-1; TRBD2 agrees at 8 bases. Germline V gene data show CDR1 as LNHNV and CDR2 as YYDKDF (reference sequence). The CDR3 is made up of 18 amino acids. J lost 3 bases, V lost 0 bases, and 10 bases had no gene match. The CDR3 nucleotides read TGTGCCACCAGCAGAGATGGTTTTGCCAGCGGGAGCTACAATGAGCAGTTCTTC. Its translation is CATSRDGFASGSYNEQFF.

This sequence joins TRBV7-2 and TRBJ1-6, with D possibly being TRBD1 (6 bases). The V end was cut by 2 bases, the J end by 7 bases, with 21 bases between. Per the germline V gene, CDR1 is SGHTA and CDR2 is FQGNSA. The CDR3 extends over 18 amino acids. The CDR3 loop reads CASSLKLDRSLWNSPLHF. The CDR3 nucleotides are TGTGCCAGCAGCTTAAAATTGGACAGAAGTTTGTGGAATTCACCCCTCCACTTT.

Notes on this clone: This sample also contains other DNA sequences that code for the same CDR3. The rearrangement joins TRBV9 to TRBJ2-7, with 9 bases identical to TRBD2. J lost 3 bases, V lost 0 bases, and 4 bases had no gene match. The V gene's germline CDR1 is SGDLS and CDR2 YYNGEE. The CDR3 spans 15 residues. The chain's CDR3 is CASSVGGSGSYEQYF. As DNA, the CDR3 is TGTGCCAGCAGCGTAGGGGGTAGCGGGAGCTACGAGCAGTACTTC.